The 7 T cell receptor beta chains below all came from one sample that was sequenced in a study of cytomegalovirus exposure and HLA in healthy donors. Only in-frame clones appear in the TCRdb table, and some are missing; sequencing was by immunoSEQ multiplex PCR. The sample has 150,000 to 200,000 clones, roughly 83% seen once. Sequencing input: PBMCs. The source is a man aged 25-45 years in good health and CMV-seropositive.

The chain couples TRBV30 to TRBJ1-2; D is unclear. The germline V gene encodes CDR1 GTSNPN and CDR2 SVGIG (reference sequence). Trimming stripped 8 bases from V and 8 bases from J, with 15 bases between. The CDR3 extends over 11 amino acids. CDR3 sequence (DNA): TGTGCCCTGTTGGAGGGTTGGGGCTACACCTTC. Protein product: CALLEGWGYTF.

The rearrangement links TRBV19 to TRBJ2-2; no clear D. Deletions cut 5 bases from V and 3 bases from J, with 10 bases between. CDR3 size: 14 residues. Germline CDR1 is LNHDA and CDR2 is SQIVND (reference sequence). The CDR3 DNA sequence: TGTGCCAGTAGTTCCCAACATCACACCGGGGAGCTGTTTTTT. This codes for CASSSQHHTGELFF.

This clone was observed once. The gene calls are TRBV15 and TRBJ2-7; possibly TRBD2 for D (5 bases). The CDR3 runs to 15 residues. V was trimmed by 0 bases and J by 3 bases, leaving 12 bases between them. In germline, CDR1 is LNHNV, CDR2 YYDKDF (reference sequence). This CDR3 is CATSRDRGSGYEQYF. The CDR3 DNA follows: TGTGCCACCAGCAGAGATCGGGGATCGGGCTACGAGCAGTACTTC.

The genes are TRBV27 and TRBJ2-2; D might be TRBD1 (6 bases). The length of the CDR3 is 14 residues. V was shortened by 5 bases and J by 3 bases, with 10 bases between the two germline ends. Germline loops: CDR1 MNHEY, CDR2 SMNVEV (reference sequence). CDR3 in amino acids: CASSPNRDTGELFF. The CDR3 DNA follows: TGTGCCAGCAGTCCAAACAGGGACACCGGGGAGCTGTTTTTT.

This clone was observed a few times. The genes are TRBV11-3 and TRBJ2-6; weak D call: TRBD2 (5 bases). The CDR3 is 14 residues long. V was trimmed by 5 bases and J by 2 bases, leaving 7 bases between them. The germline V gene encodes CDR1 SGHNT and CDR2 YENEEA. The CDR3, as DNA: TGTGCCAGCAGCATCGGGGCTGGGGCCAACGTCCTGACTTTC. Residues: CASSIGAGANVLTF. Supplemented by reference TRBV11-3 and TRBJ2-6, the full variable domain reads EAGVVQSPRYKIIEKKQPVAFWCNPISGHNTLYWYLQNLGQGPELLIRYENEEAVDDSQLPKDRFSAERLKGVDSTLKIQPAELGDSAVYLCASSIGAGANVLTFGAGSRLTVL.

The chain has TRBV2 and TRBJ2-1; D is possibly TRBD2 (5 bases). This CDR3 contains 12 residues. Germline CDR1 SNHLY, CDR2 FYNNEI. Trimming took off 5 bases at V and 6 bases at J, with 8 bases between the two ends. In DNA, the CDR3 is TGTGCCAGCAGTCCGGACTCCAATGAGCAGTTCTTC. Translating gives CASSPDSNEQFF.

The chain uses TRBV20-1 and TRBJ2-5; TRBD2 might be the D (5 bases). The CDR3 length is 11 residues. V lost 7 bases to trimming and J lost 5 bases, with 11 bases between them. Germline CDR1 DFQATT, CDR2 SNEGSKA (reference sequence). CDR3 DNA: TGCAGTGGAGTGGAGGTGGAGACCCAGTACTTC. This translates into CSGVEVETQYF.